These 14 T cell receptor beta chains share one sample of origin, sequenced in a study of PD-1 blockade in mismatch repair-deficient tumors. Assay: immunoSEQ multiplex PCR; the TCRdb copy retains only in-frame clones and omits some. This sample carries 15,000 to 20,000 clones, 84% of them seen once, and the ten largest clones take 1.5% to 2%. The sample here was PBMCs, taken approximately 22 weeks after starting pembrolizumab. The receptors derive from an adult with mismatch repair-deficient cancer.

This clone appeared a single time. The chain uses TRBV7-9 and TRBJ2-5; D may be TRBD2 (5 bases). CDR1 SEHNR and CDR2 FQNEAQ come from the germline V gene (reference sequence). V was trimmed by 3 bases and J by 1 base, leaving 12 bases between them. The CDR3 length is 15 residues. Written as DNA, the CDR3 is TGTGCCAGCAGCTTCTATAGCGCGTTCCAAGAGACCCAGTACTTC. Its protein is CASSFYSAFQETQYF.

This clone was recorded a few times. The chain links TRBV29-1 to TRBJ2-7; TRBD1 agrees at 8 bases. V lost 7 bases to trimming and J lost 1 base; unmatched junction nucleotides: 9. The germline V gene has CDR1 SQVTM and CDR2 ANQGSEA. The CDR3 runs to 14 residues. In DNA form, the CDR3 reads TGCAGCGCGAATAGACAGGGGTCTTCCTACGAGCAGTACTTC. Amino acid sequence: CSANRQGSSYEQYF.

This clone was seen a single time. The gene calls are TRBV30 and TRBJ2-2, with D possibly matching TRBD1 (6 bases). Between the trimmed V and J ends, which lost 4 bases and 5 bases, there was a span of 17 bases. Germline lookup yields CDR1 GTSNPN and CDR2 SVGIG (reference sequence). CDR3 length: 15 amino acids. CDR3 nucleotides: TGTGCCTGGAACCGGGGCAGGGGTGGGACCGGGGAGCTGTTTTTT. Amino acids: CAWNRGRGGTGELFF. The whole variable domain, remainder taken from reference TRBV30 and TRBJ2-2, is SQTIHQWPATLVQPVGSPLSLECTVEGTSNPNLYWYRQAAGRGLQLLFYSVGIGQISSEVPQNLSASRPQDRQFILSSKKLLLSDSGFYLCAWNRGRGGTGELFFGEGSRLTVL.

For this clone: One junction end disagrees with the germline gene, perhaps due to a read error. The rearrangement uses TRBV7-9 and TRBJ1-2, with TRBD1 as a possible D gene (5 bases). The CDR3 is 12 residues long. The germline gives CDR1 SEHNR, CDR2 FQNEAQ (reference sequence). The CDR3 spells CYREPGDYGYTF. In DNA, the CDR3 is TGCTACCGGGAGCCGGGGGACTATGGCTACACCTTC.

CDR3 nucleotides: TGTGCCAGCGGCCTACTAGCGGGAGGCCCCGACGAGCAGTACTTC. It codes for CASGLLAGGPDEQYF. This chain joins TRBV18 and TRBJ2-7; 12 bases map to TRBD2. The V gene end was trimmed by 8 bases and the J gene end by 5 bases; junction bases not matched to a gene: 10. The CDR3 length is 15 residues. Germline CDR1 is KGHSH and CDR2 is LQKENI.

V usage is TRBV10-1 and J usage is TRBJ1-2, with TRBD1 as a possible D gene (6 bases). Germline assignment: CDR1 WNHNN and CDR2 SYGVQD (reference sequence). The CDR3 is 16 amino acids. V dropped 0 bases and J dropped 8 bases, with 19 bases sitting between them. CDR3 sequence (DNA): TGCGCCAGCAGTGAGTCGAGGTCGCAGGGGCCGGCAGGCTACACCTTC. It codes for CASSESRSQGPAGYTF.

This chain uses TRBV5-4 with TRBJ2-7, with a tentative D call TRBD1 (6 bases). This CDR3 has 13 amino acids. The V end lost 3 bases, the J end lost 4 bases, and 11 bases lay between the germline ends. Germline-derived CDR1 and CDR2 are SGHNT and YYREEE (reference sequence). CDR3 sequence: CASSSKTGYEQYF. The CDR3 coding sequence is TGTGCCAGCAGCTCCAAAACAGGGTACGAGCAGTACTTC.

V and J are TRBV19 and TRBJ2-6; a weak D match, TRBD1 (5 bases). The V end was cut by 7 bases, the J end by 0 bases, with 16 bases between. This CDR3 comprises 17 residues. From germline, CDR1 is LNHDA and CDR2 SQIVND (reference sequence). CDR3 sequence: CASTPVGASSGANVLTF. The CDR3 nucleotides read TGTGCCAGTACCCCTGTAGGGGCAAGCTCTGGGGCCAACGTCCTGACTTTC.

The chain combines TRBV2 with TRBJ2-5; D perhaps matches TRBD1 (6 bases). Deletions cut 5 bases from V and 9 bases from J, with 13 bases between. Germline assignment: CDR1 SNHLY and CDR2 FYNNEI. The CDR3 runs 12 residues. CDR3 sequence (DNA): TGTGCCAGCAGTACAACAGGGTTGCCCCAGTACTTC. Its protein product is CASSTTGLPQYF.

This rearrangement joins TRBV10-1 to TRBJ1-1; D remains ambiguous. This CDR3 comprises 15 residues. CDR1 is WNHNN and CDR2 is SYGVQD in the germline V gene (reference sequence). Trimming pared 2 bases from V and 3 bases from J, leaving 13 bases between. The CDR3 nucleotides are TGCGCCAGCAGTGAGGAGGTAGGGAGGGACACTGAAGCTTTCTTT. It specifies CASSEEVGRDTEAFF.

This clone was picked up one time. The chain carries TRBV11-2 and TRBJ2-7, with D possibly matching TRBD2 (5 bases). From germline, CDR1 is SGHAT and CDR2 FQNNGV. Trimming pared 3 bases from V and 0 bases from J, leaving 9 bases between. This CDR3 spans 14 amino acids. The CDR3 DNA reads TGTGCCAGCAGCTTGGACTTTACCTCCTACGAGCAGTACTTC. This sequence encodes CASSLDFTSYEQYF.

V usage is TRBV14 and J usage is TRBJ2-2; TRBD2 matches at 12 bases. V gave up 0 bases and J gave up 0 bases; unmatched junction bases: 2. Per the germline V gene, CDR1 is SGHDN and CDR2 is FVKESK. CDR3 length: 18 amino acids. The CDR3 region has the DNA TGTGCCAGCAGCCAAGAGAGGACTAGCGGGACGAACACCGGGGAGCTGTTTTTT. It specifies CASSQERTSGTNTGELFF.

V and J are TRBV5-1 and TRBJ2-3, with D possibly being TRBD1 (6 bases). V was clipped by 4 bases and J by 0 bases, with 15 bases between them. CDR3 length: 16 residues. Germline V lookup: CDR1 SGHRS, CDR2 YFSETQ. The DNA of the CDR3 is TGCGCCAGCAGCCCAGGGACACCTTTTAGCACAGATACGCAGTATTTT. Protein: CASSPGTPFSTDTQYF.

The rearrangement links TRBV5-1 to TRBJ2-1; 8 nucleotides align to TRBD2. Per the germline V gene, CDR1 is SGHRS and CDR2 is YFSETQ. The CDR3 length is 16 residues. V lost 2 bases to trimming and J lost 0 bases; unmatched junction nucleotides: 4. This CDR3 is CASSFRGGISYNEQFF. Written as DNA, the CDR3 is TGCGCCAGCAGCTTCCGCGGGGGGATCTCCTACAATGAGCAGTTCTTC.